The rows below give T cell receptor beta chains drawn from one sample of a study of blood T cell repertoires in COVID-19. The table came from immunoSEQ multiplex PCR; TCRdb's copy has only in-frame clones and leaves some out. Of around 450,000 clones detected, roughly nine tenths appear once; the ten largest clones hold 0.65% to 0.9%. The sequencing input was PBMCs or T cells enriched from blood (not recorded which). All receptors derive from a woman aged 18-29 years who had recovered from COVID-19. The CDR3 runs from the conserved cysteine through the conserved F or W. A D gene is named only where the DNA matches it firmly. Clone size appears in some rows only: once, few, many, or a class for an expanded clone.

d_call,v_call,j_call,clone_size,cdr3_aa,cdr3_nt
.,TRBV7-2,TRBJ1-4,.,CASTRASEEKLFF,TGTGCCAGCACGCGGGCCTCTGAGGAAAAACTGTTTTTT
.,TRBV27,TRBJ2-1,.,CASSLLQGYNEQFF,TGTGCCAGCAGTTTATTACAGGGCTACAATGAGCAGTTCTTC
TRBD1,TRBV5-1,TRBJ2-3,.,CASSLRTGSADTQYF,TGCGCCAGCAGCTTGCGGACAGGGTCAGCAGATACGCAGTATTTT
.,TRBV19,TRBJ2-5,.,CASSSDRDTPYGATQYF,TGTGCCAGTAGTTCTGATAGGGACACTCCGTATGGAGCGACCCAGTACTTC
.,TRBV15,TRBJ2-2,.,CATSSRTIPPGELFF,TGTGCCACCAGCTCCCGGACTATTCCCCCCGGGGAGCTGTTTTTT
TRBD2,TRBV19,TRBJ2-5,.,CASSSLAGGSETQYF,TGTGCCAGTAGTTCTCTAGCGGGGGGATCGGAGACCCAGTACTTC
TRBD1,TRBV5-1,TRBJ1-1,.,CASSFRTGRNTEAFF,TGCGCCAGCAGCTTTCGGACAGGGAGGAACACTGAAGCTTTCTTT
TRBD2,TRBV30,TRBJ2-2,once,CAWIPFSDSGTSGDEFVGSGELFF,TGTGCCTGGATCCCTTTCTCCGATTCCGGGACTAGCGGGGATGAATTCGTCGGGTCCGGGGAGCTGTTTTTT
TRBD2,TRBV4-1,TRBJ2-5,.,CASSQDDSGGAETQYF,TGCGCCAGCAGCCAAGACGATAGCGGGGGGGCCGAGACCCAGTACTTC
TRBD1,TRBV15,TRBJ2-1,.,CATSRDAVSGQGSHNEQFF,TGTGCCACCAGCAGAGATGCTGTTTCTGGACAGGGAAGCCACAATGAGCAGTTCTTC
.,TRBV7-2,TRBJ2-5,.,CASSPLETQYF,TGTGCCAGCAGCCCCCTAGAGACCCAGTACTTC
.,TRBV12-3/TRBV12-4,TRBJ2-1,.,CASSLSQDNEQFF,TGTGCCAGCAGTTTGTCGCAGGACAATGAGCAGTTCTTC
.,TRBV11-2,TRBJ1-2,.,CASSLGGGRLGYTF,TGTGCCAGCAGCTTAGGCGGGGGCCGGCTCGGCTACACCTTC
.,TRBV6-2/TRBV6-3,TRBJ1-1,few,CASSPHLTNTEAFF,TGTGCCAGCAGCCCCCACCTAACCAACACTGAAGCTTTCTTT
.,TRBV5-6,TRBJ2-1,few,CASSKDRRGEQFF,TGTGCCAGCAGCAAGGACAGGCGGGGTGAGCAGTTCTTC
TRBD2,TRBV7-9,TRBJ2-1,.,CASSLGWFRAGGQEQFF,TGTGCCAGCAGCTTAGGATGGTTTCGAGCGGGGGGGCAGGAGCAGTTCTTC